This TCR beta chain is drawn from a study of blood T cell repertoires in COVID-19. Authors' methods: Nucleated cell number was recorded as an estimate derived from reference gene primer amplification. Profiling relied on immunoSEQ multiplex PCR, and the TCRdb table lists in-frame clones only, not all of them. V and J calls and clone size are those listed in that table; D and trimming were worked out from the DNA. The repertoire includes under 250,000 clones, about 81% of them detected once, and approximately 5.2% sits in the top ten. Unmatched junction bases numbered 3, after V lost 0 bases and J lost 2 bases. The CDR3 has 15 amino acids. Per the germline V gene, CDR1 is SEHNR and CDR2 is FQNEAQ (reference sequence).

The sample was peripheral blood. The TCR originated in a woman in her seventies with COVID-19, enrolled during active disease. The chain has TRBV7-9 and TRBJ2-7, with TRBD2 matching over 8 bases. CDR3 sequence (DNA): TGTGCCAGCAGCTTAGCGCTAGCGGGTACCTACGAGCAGTACTTC. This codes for CASSLALAGTYEQYF.